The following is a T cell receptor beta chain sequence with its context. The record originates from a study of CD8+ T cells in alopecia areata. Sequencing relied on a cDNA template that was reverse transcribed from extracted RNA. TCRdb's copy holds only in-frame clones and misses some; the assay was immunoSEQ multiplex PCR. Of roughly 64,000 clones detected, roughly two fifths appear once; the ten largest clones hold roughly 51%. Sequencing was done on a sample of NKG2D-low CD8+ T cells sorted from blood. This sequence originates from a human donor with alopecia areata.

CDR3 residues: CSVPQGRYTEAFF. The CDR3 bases are TGCAGCGTTCCCCAGGGGCGCTACACTGAAGCTTTCTTT. This chain uses TRBV29-1 with TRBJ1-1; a possible D gene is TRBD1 (6 bases). Germline CDR1 SQVTM, CDR2 ANQGSEA. CDR3 length equals 13 residues. V lost 5 bases to trimming and J lost 3 bases, with 13 bases between them.